These 22 T cell receptor beta chains came from one sample sequenced in a study of blood T cell repertoires in COVID-19. Generated by immunoSEQ multiplex PCR, the TCRdb table keeps only in-frame clones and is missing some. Here the sample spans over 200,000 clones, 86% being singletons. Sequenced material: peripheral blood. The receptors here all came from a man older than 75 with acute or convalescent COVID-19.

In this sample, this clone turned up once. The rearrangement uses TRBV19 and TRBJ2-3; 15 bases match TRBD2. This CDR3 comprises 20 residues. V shed 4 bases and J 6 bases; nucleotides not matched to a gene: 17. From germline, CDR1 is LNHDA and CDR2 SQIVND (reference sequence). CDR3 DNA sequence: TGTGCCAGTAGTAAGGGACTAGCGGGAGGTCTTAACCGATACGTGGATACGCAGTATTTT. It codes for CASSKGLAGGLNRYVDTQYF.

The CDR3 sequence: CASRPGPDTDTQYF. The DNA of the CDR3 is TGTGCCAGTAGGCCGGGTCCCGACACAGATACGCAGTATTTT. This chain connects TRBV19 to TRBJ2-3; the D is unclear. The CDR3 runs 14 residues. Germline CDR1 and CDR2: LNHDA and SQIVND (reference sequence). V lost 6 bases, J lost 2 bases, and 12 bases lay in between.

The chain combines TRBV19 with TRBJ1-1; a weak D match, TRBD1 (5 bases). Germline CDR1 reads LNHDA; CDR2 reads SQIVND (reference sequence). Trimming removed 3 bases from V and 4 bases from J, with 9 bases in between. This CDR3 comprises 13 residues. CDR3 nucleotide sequence: TGTGCCAGTAGTATCGTCCAGGGCACTGAAGCTTTCTTT. Its translation: CASSIVQGTEAFF.

J is TRBJ1-1 and V is TRBV2; 7 positions match TRBD1. This CDR3 is built from 16 residues. CDR1 is SNHLY, CDR2 FYNNEI, per germline. V was clipped by 8 bases and J by 3 bases; unmatched bases: 15. CDR3 region: CASRGGSSLGYTEAFF. CDR3 in DNA: TGTGCCAGCCGAGGGGGCAGCTCTTTGGGTTACACTGAAGCTTTCTTT.

The chain is built from TRBV2 and TRBJ2-3; tentatively, D is TRBD1 (5 bases). CDR3 length equals 15 residues. CDR1 and CDR2 (germline): SNHLY, FYNNEI. V was clipped by 9 bases and J by 0 bases, with 16 bases between them. CDR3 sequence: CASRKQGTSTDTQYF. The DNA for the CDR3 is TGTGCCAGTAGAAAGCAGGGAACTAGCACAGATACGCAGTATTTT.

The gene calls are TRBV19 and TRBJ1-4; D call uncertain. Trimming took off 5 bases at V and 5 bases at J, with 12 bases between the two ends. CDR1 and CDR2 from the germline V gene are LNHDA and SQIVND (reference sequence). The CDR3 loop spans 14 amino acids. This CDR3 is CASSPPGLNEKLFF. Here the CDR3 DNA reads TGTGCCAGTAGTCCCCCAGGTTTGAATGAAAAACTGTTTTTT.

The chain is built from TRBV24-1 and TRBJ2-3; tentative D call: TRBD2 (6 bases). Germline V gives CDR1 KGHDR, CDR2 SFDVKD. V lost 7 bases and J lost 4, with 17 bases in between. CDR3 size: 15 residues. The CDR3 sequence is CATSPPLAIADTQYF. DNA of the CDR3: TGTGCCACCAGCCCTCCGCTAGCGATAGCAGATACGCAGTATTTT.

The table lists this clone with a count of one. The rearrangement uses TRBV30 and TRBJ2-7; a possible D gene is TRBD1 (5 bases). V was shortened by 0 bases and J by 3 bases, with 24 bases between the two germline ends. Germline assignment: CDR1 GTSNPN and CDR2 SVGIG (reference sequence). This CDR3 has 18 amino acids. The CDR3 bases are TGTGCCTGGAGTGTACGACTCCTTTTGAGGCAGGGTAGCTACGAGCAGTACTTC. This translates into CAWSVRLLLRQGSYEQYF.

The gene calls are TRBV11-2 and TRBJ1-4; a possible D gene is TRBD1 (5 bases). V gave up 4 bases and J gave up 4 bases, with 13 bases separating them. CDR3 length: 15 amino acids. Germline assignment: CDR1 SGHAT and CDR2 FQNNGV. CDR3 residues: CASSSDRGFNEKLFF. DNA of the CDR3: TGTGCCAGCAGCTCGGACCGGGGGTTTAATGAAAAACTGTTTTTT.

The chain joins TRBV4-3 to TRBJ2-3; D uncertain. The germline V gene has CDR1 LGHNA and CDR2 YSLEER. Trimming took 6 bases from V and 6 from J, leaving 13 bases between them. The CDR3 totals 13 residues. In DNA, the CDR3 is TGCGCCAGCAGTTCATTTCGGTGGGATACGCAGTATTTT. Translating it yields CASSSFRWDTQYF.

The V and J genes are TRBV28 and TRBJ2-1; 9 nucleotides match TRBD2. The V segment lost 2 bases and the J segment 10 bases; nucleotides outside the gene matches: 3. Germline CDR1 MDHEN, CDR2 SYDVKM. The CDR3 consists of 13 residues. The CDR3 here is CASSLGLAGEQFF. Here the CDR3 DNA reads TGTGCCAGCAGTTTAGGGCTAGCGGGGGAGCAGTTCTTC.

The chain joins TRBV19 to TRBJ2-1, with 10 bases matching TRBD2. CDR1 is LNHDA, CDR2 SQIVND, per germline (reference sequence). The V gene end was trimmed by 5 bases and the J gene end by 4 bases; junction bases not matched to a gene: 8. The CDR3 is 16 amino acids. CDR3 sequence (DNA): TGTGCCAGTAGTCCCAAGGGACTAGCGAAATACAATGAGCAGTTCTTC. Amino acid sequence: CASSPKGLAKYNEQFF.

The V gene is TRBV27, the J gene TRBJ2-2; 9 bases are shared with TRBD1. The CDR3 spans 15 residues. V shed 5 bases, J shed 7 bases, and the junction held 8 bases outside the gene matches. Germline V gives CDR1 MNHEY, CDR2 SMNVEV (reference sequence). The CDR3 reads CASSPRGQGHGELFF. The CDR3 bases are TGTGCCAGCAGTCCCCGGGGACAGGGTCACGGGGAGCTGTTTTTT.

The V and J genes are TRBV4-1 and TRBJ2-4; D is perhaps TRBD2 (5 bases). The CDR3 is 15 amino acids. CDR1 and CDR2 from the germline V gene are MGHRA and YSYEKL. The V end was cut by 0 bases, the J end by 8 bases, with 14 bases between. The CDR3 reads CASSQEVSAGDIQYF. In DNA, the CDR3 is TGCGCCAGCAGCCAAGAAGTTTCCGCGGGTGACATTCAGTACTTC.

This sequence joins TRBV21-1 and TRBJ1-3; TRBD1 was called by the table and not checked on the DNA. TRBV21-1 is labeled a pseudogene. This CDR3 contains 17 residues. The DNA for the CDR3 is TGTGCCAGCAGCAAGGTCCCGGGACAGGGGCCGGGAAACACCATATATTTT. This gives the protein CASSKVPGQGPGNTIYF.

This chain joins TRBV24-1 and TRBJ2-1; TRBD2 aligns across 13 bases. The CDR3 consists of 16 residues. Germline CDR1 is KGHDR and CDR2 is SFDVKD. J was trimmed by 7 bases and V by 4 bases; bases with no gene match: 6. CDR3: CATSDRTSGSINEQFF. For the CDR3, the DNA is TGTGCCACCAGTGACCGGACTAGCGGGAGTATAAATGAGCAGTTCTTC.

CDR3 amino acids: CAWSPPGLDAYEQYF. The CDR3 nucleotides read TGTGCCTGGAGCCCACCGGGACTGGATGCCTACGAGCAGTACTTC. V gene TRBV30 combines with J gene TRBJ2-7, with D possibly being TRBD2 (6 bases). The CDR3 is 15 amino acids. With 3 bases removed from V and 2 bases from J, the gap between germline ends came to 17 bases. Per germline, CDR1 GTSNPN and CDR2 SVGIG (reference sequence).

This sequence joins TRBV29-1 and TRBJ1-2; possible D gene TRBD1, 6 bases. CDR1 and CDR2 from the germline V gene are SQVTM and ANQGSEA. The CDR3 is made up of 12 amino acids. Trimming took off 6 bases at V and 4 bases at J, with 12 bases between the two ends. DNA for the CDR3: TGCAGCGTGGGGGACAAAGTCTATGGCTACACCTTC. This translates into CSVGDKVYGYTF.

The rearrangement links TRBV5-4 to TRBJ2-3, with D uncertain. Germline lookup yields CDR1 SGHNT and CDR2 YYREEE (reference sequence). This CDR3 region has 14 residues. The V and J ends lost 4 bases and 8 bases respectively, with 17 bases between them. CDR3 residues: CASSPNSFSGTQYF. In nucleotides, the CDR3 is TGTGCCAGCAGCCCAAACTCGTTTTCGGGTACGCAGTATTTT.

The gene calls are TRBV18 and TRBJ2-3; 10 bases are shared with TRBD2. The V segment lost 3 bases and the J segment 1 base; nucleotides outside the gene matches: 10. Germline lookup yields CDR1 KGHSH and CDR2 LQKENI. The CDR3 runs to 18 residues. CDR3 coding DNA: TGTGCCAGCTCACCCACCCGAAGCGGGAGGGGAGGCACAGATACGCAGTATTTT. Translating it yields CASSPTRSGRGGTDTQYF.

The rearrangement joins TRBV11-3 to TRBJ2-7; D perhaps matches TRBD1 (6 bases). Germline V gene sequence: CDR1 SGHNT, CDR2 YENEEA. V was clipped by 1 base and J by 2 bases, with 12 bases between them. CDR3 length: 15 amino acids. The CDR3 loop is CASSLGSTGTYEQYV. The CDR3 DNA sequence: TGTGCCAGCAGCTTAGGTTCGACAGGAACCTACGAGCAGTACGTC.

This chain uses TRBV6-1 with TRBJ1-2, with D possibly TRBD1 on 5 matching bases. V was shortened by 0 bases and J by 8 bases, with 10 bases between the two germline ends. Germline V gene lookup returns CDR1 MNHNS and CDR2 SASEGT. The CDR3 sequence is 13 residues long. The CDR3 protein is CASSEAYGGGYTF. DNA for the CDR3: TGTGCCAGCAGTGAAGCATACGGGGGAGGCTACACCTTC.